This record covers a single T cell receptor beta chain. Its antigen is not identified. These data originate in a study of T-cell reconstitution after alpha-beta-depleted transplantation in children. Broader study findings: Fresh T-cell production supplied most of the T-cell counts and diversity seen one year after transplant. There were reportedly several hundred expanded graft clones from which alpha-beta T cells came about two months after transplant.

Unique molecular identifiers featured in how the TCRbeta library was prepared. From the PCR reads, TCRdb called clonotypes with MiXCR, one entry per CDR3 protein. The sample includes about 1,000,000 distinct CDR3 sequences, about 29% of them seen just once. This clonotype was sampled from a boy under two years old who had a stem cell transplant for SCID, so the T cells may come from the graft donor. The starting material was PBMCs, mostly from graft donor cells, obtained 360 days after TCRalphabeta/CD19-depleted stem cell transplant.

The CDR3 loop reads CASMFYNQPQHF. Here the CDR3 DNA reads TGTGCCAGCATGTTTTATAATCAGCCCCAGCATTTT. The J gene is TRBJ1-5, the V gene TRBV6-6; no clear D gene. CDR1 MNHNY and CDR2 SVGAGI come from the germline V gene (reference sequence). This CDR3 region has 12 residues. The V end lost 7 bases, the J end lost 4 bases, and 8 bases lay between the germline ends.